This T cell receptor beta chain appears in the sequencing data of a study of technical replicates of blood from several donors. Only in-frame clones appear in the TCRdb table, and some are missing; sequencing was by immunoSEQ multiplex PCR. The top ten hold approximately 4% of the sample, which has some 80,000 clones, about 81% seen once. The V and J ends lost 4 bases and 8 bases respectively, with 8 bases between them. The CDR3 sequence is 11 residues long. Per germline, CDR1 SGHTA and CDR2 FQGNSA. The sequenced sample consisted of PBMCs. The sequence derives from a human donor in good health. Some clones in this sample may be carry-over from other donors' samples. The V and J genes are TRBV7-2 and TRBJ1-2; D is ambiguous. CDR3 loop: CASSSGVGYTF. Here the CDR3 DNA reads TGTGCCAGCAGCTCCGGGGTGGGCTACACCTTC.